What follows is one TCR beta chain and its context. V lost 6 bases, J lost 1 base, and 13 bases lay in between. Germline V lookup: CDR1 LNHDA, CDR2 SQIVND (reference sequence). The CDR3 runs to 16 residues. The sample is drawn from a study of blood T cells in healthy people across ages. Alongside a J-beta primer mix, a sample-barcoded 5' primer served in a second PCR lasting roughly 6 to 11 cycles. Using its own MiXCR run on the 5' RACE reads, TCRdb lists one record per CDR3 protein. The table includes about 800,000 distinct CDR3 sequences, 20% to 30% detected once. This sample was also put to use in a study of T cells of mothers and their children.

This receptor was obtained from a boy aged 10-17 years in good health. This rearrangement joins TRBV19 to TRBJ2-6; D possibly corresponds to TRBD1 (5 bases). The sequencing sample was made of blood. This chain's CDR3 is CASSDDQGSGANVLTF. The CDR3 DNA reads TGTGCCAGTAGCGACGACCAGGGATCTGGGGCCAACGTCCTGACTTTC.